The rows below give T cell receptor beta chains drawn from one sample of a study of blood T cell repertoires in COVID-19. Some clones are missing from TCRdb's copy, which holds only in-frame ones; the method was immunoSEQ multiplex PCR. The repertoire has around 130,000 clones, more than 75% of them found once; the top ten carry roughly 18%. The sample consisted of peripheral blood. Every receptor here comes from a woman aged 45-60 years who had recovered from COVID-19. CDR3s include the opening cysteine and the closing phenylalanine or tryptophan. A D gene is named only where the DNA matches it firmly. Clone size is stated in some rows and not others, as once, few, many or a class when expanded.

J gene | D gene | V gene | clone size | CDR3 DNA | CDR3 protein
TRBJ2-3 | TRBD2 | TRBV4-2 | few | TGTGCCAGCAGCCAAGAAGGTCGGACTAGCACGCAGTATTTT | CASSQEGRTSTQYF
TRBJ1-1 | . | TRBV14 | . | TGTGCCAGCAGCCAACCAAGACTGGGTAGGGGGAACACTGAAGCTTTCTTT | CASSQPRLGRGNTEAFF
TRBJ2-2 | . | TRBV9 | . | TGTGCCAGCAGCGTAGTCGGCGGGGAGCTGTTTTTT | CASSVVGGELFF
TRBJ2-3 | TRBD1 | TRBV10-2 | . | TGCGCCAGCAGCGCCCAGGGCGTTAAGGGGGCGTTTTTCACAGATACGCAGTATTTT | CASSAQGVKGAFFTDTQYF
TRBJ2-2 | TRBD1 | TRBV2 | many | TGTGCCAGCAGACGACAGGGGGCGCGAACCGGGGAGCTGTTTTTT | CASRRQGARTGELFF
TRBJ2-7 | TRBD1 | TRBV15 | . | TGTGCCACCAGCAGGGGTCGGGACAGGGCCCCGGACGAGCAGTACTTC | CATSRGRDRAPDEQYF
TRBJ2-7 | . | TRBV7-3 | . | TGTGCCAGCAGCCCGAGGGCCCTCTCGAGGCAGTACTTC | CASSPRALSRQYF
TRBJ2-5 | . | TRBV7-2 | once | TGTGCCAGCAGGGTCACATGGGGCCGGCGCGAGACCCAGTACTTC | CASRVTWGRRETQYF
TRBJ2-7 | TRBD2 | TRBV2 | . | TGTGCCAGCACACGTACCGGGACTAGCGGTTACGAGCAGTACTTC | CASTRTGTSGYEQYF
TRBJ1-4 | . | TRBV9 | once | TGTGCCAGCAGCTCCAGGGTGGCTAATGAAAAACTGTTTTTT | CASSSRVANEKLFF
TRBJ1-5 | . | TRBV15 | . | TGTGCCACCAGCAGAGCAGACGGGTATAGCAATCAGCCCCAGCATTTT | CATSRADGYSNQPQHF
TRBJ2-1 | TRBD1 | TRBV5-1 | . | TGCGCCAGCAGCTTTTTAGAGGGGGCAAGTGAGCAGTTCTTC | CASSFLEGASEQFF
TRBJ1-2 | . | TRBV28 | . | TGTGCCAGCAGTTCCTCCAGGGGACGGGGCTATGGCTACACCTTC | CASSSSRGRGYGYTF
TRBJ2-5 | . | TRBV7-9 | . | TGTGCCAGCAGCTTAGGTCGGGAGACCCAGTACTTC | CASSLGRETQYF
TRBJ1-2 | . | TRBV5-6 | . | TGTGCCAGCAGCTTTGGGTCCAGAGGCGGCTACACCTTC | CASSFGSRGGYTF
TRBJ1-2 | . | TRBV7-9 | . | TGTGCCAGCAGCTTAGCTGCGGGGAACTATGGCTACACCTTC | CASSLAAGNYGYTF
TRBJ1-2 | . | TRBV10-1 | . | TGCGCCAGCAGTGAAAACGGGAACTATGGCTACACCTTC | CASSENGNYGYTF
TRBJ2-1 | . | TRBV20-1 | . | TGCAGTGCTAGAGATCGCCGCGGACAGTTCTTC | CSARDRRGQFF
TRBJ2-7 | TRBD1 | TRBV15 | . | TGTGCCACCAGCAGAGATACAGGGGGCGAGCAGTACTTC | CATSRDTGGEQYF
TRBJ2-1 | . | TRBV5-1 | . | TGCGCCAGCAGAGGGGGCTCCTACAATGAGCAGTTCTTC | CASRGGSYNEQFF
TRBJ1-4 | TRBD1 | TRBV30 | . | TGTGCCTGGAATATGGGACAGGGCGGTGAAAAACTGTTTTTT | CAWNMGQGGEKLFF
TRBJ2-2 | TRBD2 | TRBV6-2/TRBV6-3 | once | TGTGCCAGCAGTTACGTGCTAGCGGGAGGTGCCGGGGAGCTGTTTTTT | CASSYVLAGGAGELFF
TRBJ2-7 | . | TRBV2 | once | TGTGCCAGCCAGAGGACAGCCCGCCCCTACGAGCAGTACTTC | CASQRTARPYEQYF
TRBJ1-2 | TRBD1 | TRBV4-1 | . | TGCGCCAGCAGCCAAGAGTGGAGACAGGGGGCTTATGGCTACACCTTC | CASSQEWRQGAYGYTF
TRBJ2-7 | TRBD1 | TRBV19 | . | TGTGCCAGTAGCGGACAGGGAAGGAACGAGCAGTACTTC | CASSGQGRNEQYF
TRBJ1-2 | . | TRBV5-5 | . | TGTGCCAGCAGCTTGGAGGCTGGGAAAAGGGGCTATGGCTACACCTTC | CASSLEAGKRGYGYTF
TRBJ2-7 | . | TRBV21-1 | . | TGTGCCACCACCGGGACTGCTAGCTCCTACGAGCAGTACTTC | CATTGTASSYEQYF
TRBJ1-4 | TRBD1 | TRBV5-1 | once | TGCGCCAGCAGCTTCCAGGGGGCGAGCGAAAAACTGTTTTTT | CASSFQGASEKLFF
TRBJ1-5 | . | TRBV6-6 | . | TGTGCCAGCAGTTACCCCCAGGTGGAGGGCAATCAGCCCCAGCATTTT | CASSYPQVEGNQPQHF
TRBJ2-7 | TRBD1 | TRBV7-2 | . | TGTGCCAGCAGCTTACGGACCGGGACAGCAAACTACGAGCAGTACTTC | CASSLRTGTANYEQYF
TRBJ1-1 | . | TRBV5-5 | . | TGTGCCAGCAGCCTACAACCCGGACATGGAGCTTTCTTT | CASSLQPGHGAFF